This T cell receptor (beta chain) appears in the sequencing data of a study of OX40 agonist ivuxolimab in advanced cancers. About the study: Dose-escalation patients suffered from hepatocellular carcinoma, melanoma, renal cell or head and neck cancer.

V shed 0 bases and J shed 0 bases, with 11 bases lying between them. Germline V gives CDR1 MNHEY, CDR2 SVGAGI. The CDR3 consists of 16 residues. Autoimmune disease history or systemic immunosuppression led to patient exclusion. Clones were read by immunoSEQ multiplex PCR, and TCRdb kept only the in-frame ones, dropping some. Found here are roughly 120,000 clones, around 90% of them singletons; the top ten hold less than 0.3%. The origin of this receptor is an adult with an advanced solid tumor such as melanoma, head and neck, liver or kidney cancer. The sequenced sample was CD4+ or CD8+ T cells sorted from blood, obtained in a trial of the OX40 agonist ivuxolimab. The chain is built from TRBV6-5 and TRBJ1-1, with D uncertain. Written as DNA, the CDR3 is TGTGCCAGCAGTTACTCGGAGGGATTCATGAACACTGAAGCTTTCTTT. Residues: CASSYSEGFMNTEAFF.